This T cell receptor (beta chain) is from a study of blood T cell repertoires in COVID-19. For the study at large: The origin of the acute and convalescent COVID-19 samples was the United States, Italy and Spain. PBMCs, B-cell-depleted T cells, or T cells provided the cDNA or gDNA that made up the material.

The V gene's germline CDR1 is LNHDA and CDR2 SQIVND (reference sequence). V dropped 5 bases and J dropped 4; count of bases not matched to a gene: 13. The CDR3 contains 17 residues. In the original workflow: Amplification with reference gene primers provided the estimates of nucleated cell counts. TCRdb's copy holds only in-frame clones and misses some; the assay was immunoSEQ multiplex PCR. V and J calls and clone size are given by that table; D and trimming were obtained from the DNA. The sample consists of under 300,000 clones, approximately 87% of them appearing once. The chain employs TRBV19 and TRBJ1-1, with 10 bases identical to TRBD1. This receptor was obtained from a man aged 55 to 70 who had recovered from COVID-19. The material sequenced was peripheral blood. The CDR3 DNA reads as TGTGCCAGTAGTCCCCGGACAGGGGGGGTATCGATCACTGAAGCTTTCTTT. Translated, it gives CASSPRTGGVSITEAFF.